What follows are 20 T cell receptor beta chains derived from one specimen sequenced in a study of blood T cell repertoires in COVID-19. Using immunoSEQ multiplex PCR, the repertoire was profiled, and TCRdb retains in-frame clones only, with some absent. This sample carries about 140,000 clones, about 87% of them seen once, and the ten largest clones take more than 2%. Sample: peripheral blood. The receptors stem from a human donor with COVID-19, enrolled during active disease. The donor label of this sample is uncertain.

V usage is TRBV7-3 and J usage is TRBJ2-2; no clear D. Trimming removed 3 bases from V and 4 bases from J, with 6 bases in between. There are 13 residues in the CDR3. Germline V gene data show CDR1 as SGHTA and CDR2 as FQGTGA. The CDR3 bases are TGTGCCAGCAGCTTTGAGCCCACCGGGGAGCTGTTTTTT. Translated: CASSFEPTGELFF.

V gene TRBV25-1 combines with J gene TRBJ2-7; TRBD1 matches 9 bases. J gave up 6 bases and V 4 bases, and 7 bases lay outside the gene matches. The CDR3 is 14 residues long. Germline CDR1 and CDR2: MGHDK and SYGVNS. CDR3 DNA: TGTGCCAGCAGTGCCCCCGGGACAGGGCTCGAGCAGTACTTC. Protein product: CASSAPGTGLEQYF.

The J gene is TRBJ1-1, the V gene TRBV5-4; weak D call: TRBD1 (6 bases). The germline V gene encodes CDR1 SGHNT and CDR2 YYREEE (reference sequence). Trimming took 2 bases from V and 11 from J, leaving 13 bases between them. The length of the CDR3 is 12 residues. CDR3: CASSLLGAKAFF. CDR3 DNA: TGTGCCAGCAGCTTATTGGGGGCGAAGGCTTTCTTT. Full variable domain (rest looked up from reference TRBV5-4 and TRBJ1-1): ETGVTQSPTHLIKTRGQQVTLRCSSQSGHNTVSWYQQALGQGPQFIFQYYREEENGRGNFPPRFSGLQFPNYSSELNVNALELDDSALYLCASSLLGAKAFFGQGTRLTVV.

The chain uses TRBV28 and TRBJ1-1; perhaps TRBD1 as D (6 bases). CDR3 length: 14 amino acids. Germline V gene lookup returns CDR1 MDHEN and CDR2 SYDVKM. Trimming cost V 10 bases and J 2 bases, with 17 bases left between them. The CDR3 coding sequence is TGTGCCATTCTGGACCTCAGGGGCAACACTGAAGCTTTCTTT. This gives the protein CAILDLRGNTEAFF. The full variable domain, completed using reference TRBV28 and TRBJ1-1, is DVKVTQSSRYLVKRTGEKVFLECVQDMDHENMFWYRQDPGLGLRLIYFSYDVKMKEKGDIPEGYSVSREKKERFSLILESASTNQTSMYLCAILDLRGNTEAFFGQGTRLTVV.

V and J are TRBV9 and TRBJ1-4; perhaps TRBD1 as D (5 bases). The CDR3 has 13 residues. The germline V and J ends were trimmed by 2 bases and 6 bases, with 8 bases remaining between them. The V gene's germline CDR1 is SGDLS and CDR2 YYNGEE. The CDR3 loop is CASSVDSDEKLFF. CDR3 in DNA: TGTGCCAGCAGCGTCGACAGTGATGAAAAACTGTTTTTT.

The V and J genes are TRBV5-6 and TRBJ2-7, with D maybe TRBD1 (6 bases). Trimming stripped 1 base from V and 7 bases from J, with 12 bases between. CDR3 length: 13 amino acids. Germline V gene data show CDR1 as SGHDT and CDR2 as YYEEEE. DNA for the CDR3: TGTGCCAGCAGCTTGATGGGGGCGCGGGAGCAGTACTTC. It encodes CASSLMGAREQYF.

The chain is built from TRBV4-1 and TRBJ2-7; D is perhaps TRBD2 (6 bases). V gave up 4 bases and J gave up 0 bases, with 16 bases separating them. The CDR3 spans 16 residues. Germline loops: CDR1 MGHRA, CDR2 YSYEKL. CDR3: CASSRSPGVSSYEQYF. In nucleotides, the CDR3 is TGCGCCAGCAGCCGCTCGCCGGGGGTAAGCTCCTACGAGCAGTACTTC.

V and J are TRBV10-3 and TRBJ2-7; D not certain. The germline V and J ends were trimmed by 5 bases and 6 bases, with 11 bases remaining between them. CDR1 ENHRY and CDR2 SYGVKD come from the germline V gene. The CDR3 is 12 residues long. The CDR3: CAISLPSGEQYF. For the CDR3, the DNA is TGTGCCATCAGTTTACCCTCCGGCGAGCAGTACTTC.

The CDR3 reads CASGKEQGETQYF. CDR3 bases: TGTGCCAGCGGAAAGGAGCAGGGGGAGACCCAGTACTTC. V usage is TRBV2 and J usage is TRBJ2-5, with a possible D match to TRBD1 (6 bases). The germline V gene has CDR1 SNHLY and CDR2 FYNNEI. The CDR3 runs 13 residues. V was trimmed by 8 bases and J by 5 bases, leaving 15 bases between them.

This chain links TRBV5-1 with TRBJ2-7; D is uncertain. This CDR3 has 15 amino acids. V was clipped by 0 bases and J by 3 bases, with 13 bases between them. Germline CDR1 is SGHRS and CDR2 is YFSETQ. The DNA of the CDR3 is TGCGCCAGCAGCTTGGGGTCCGGCTACTACTACGAGCAGTACTTC. Its protein is CASSLGSGYYYEQYF.

The V call is TRBV2, the J call TRBJ2-3; D remains ambiguous. V dropped 6 bases and J dropped 0 bases, with 10 bases sitting between them. CDR3 size: 14 residues. CDR1 and CDR2 (germline): SNHLY, FYNNEI. CDR3 in DNA: TGTGCCAGCAGGGCTAGAACGAGCACAGATACGCAGTATTTT. Its protein product is CASRARTSTDTQYF.

The chain has TRBV19 and TRBJ2-7; 11 bases match TRBD1. Germline V gives CDR1 LNHDA, CDR2 SQIVND (reference sequence). This CDR3 has 16 amino acids. Losses at the gene ends were 3 bases for V and 3 bases for J; bases not matched to a gene: 7. This CDR3 reads CASSMWGQGGYYEQYF. The DNA of the CDR3 is TGTGCCAGTAGTATGTGGGGACAGGGGGGTTACTACGAGCAGTACTTC.

The chain couples TRBV19 to TRBJ2-7; perhaps TRBD1 as D (5 bases). Germline loops: CDR1 LNHDA, CDR2 SQIVND (reference sequence). This CDR3 is built from 16 residues. Trimming took 6 bases from V and 3 from J, leaving 21 bases between them. CDR3 in DNA: TGTGCCAGTAGGGGGCAGGGTTCTACCGACCACTACGAGCAGTACTTC. It encodes CASRGQGSTDHYEQYF.

The rearrangement links TRBV5-4 to TRBJ1-2; 8 bases are shared with TRBD1. This CDR3 comprises 14 residues. From germline, CDR1 is SGHNT and CDR2 YYREEE (reference sequence). Losses at the gene ends were 5 bases for V and 3 bases for J; bases not matched to a gene: 6. CDR3 in amino acids: CASRSPGGDYGYTF. The CDR3 DNA follows: TGTGCCAGCAGGTCCCCAGGGGGCGACTATGGCTACACCTTC.

This rearrangement joins TRBV21-1 to TRBJ2-7; the table calls TRBD1, which could not be checked here. TRBV21-1 is assigned pseudogene status. The CDR3 covers 16 residues. CDR3: CASSKDRAYDGYEQYF. The DNA of the CDR3 is TGTGCCAGCAGCAAGGACAGGGCTTATGACGGTTACGAGCAGTACTTC.

The chain links TRBV6-5 to TRBJ1-6, with TRBD1 matching over 7 bases. Germline V CDR1 and CDR2: MNHEY, SVGAGI. The CDR3 length is 15 residues. Germline trimming cut 5 bases from V and 10 bases from J; bases unmatched to any gene: 11. The CDR3 here is CASSTRGQGDSPLHF. As DNA, the CDR3 is TGTGCCAGCAGTACCCGAGGGCAGGGGGACTCACCCCTCCACTTT.

This chain connects TRBV7-9 to TRBJ1-2; tentative D call: TRBD1 (6 bases). The germline V and J ends were trimmed by 2 bases and 3 bases, with 16 bases remaining between them. From germline, CDR1 is SEHNR and CDR2 FQNEAQ (reference sequence). The CDR3 is made up of 16 amino acids. The CDR3 here is CASSLNPRGADYGYTF. The CDR3 DNA follows: TGTGCCAGCAGCTTAAATCCCAGGGGCGCCGACTATGGCTACACCTTC.

The rearrangement joins TRBV7-2 to TRBJ2-1, with D uncertain. The CDR3 is 12 residues long. Germline CDR1 is SGHTA and CDR2 is FQGNSA. Trimming pared 1 base from V and 9 bases from J, leaving 7 bases between. The CDR3 reads CASSLGRGEQFF. The DNA for the CDR3 is TGTGCCAGCAGCTTAGGGCGAGGTGAGCAGTTCTTC. The full variable domain, its missing parts supplied by reference TRBV7-2 and TRBJ2-1, is GAGVSQSPSNKVTEKGKDVELRCDPISGHTALYWYRQSLGQGLEFLIYFQGNSAPDKSGLPSDRFSAERTGGSVSTLTIQRTQQEDSAVYLCASSLGRGEQFFGPGTRLTVL.

V and J are TRBV4-2 and TRBJ1-4; D is possibly TRBD1 (5 bases). CDR1 and CDR2 from the germline V gene are LGHNA and YNFKEQ. The V end was cut by 4 bases, the J end by 6 bases, with 18 bases between. The length of the CDR3 is 16 residues. The DNA for the CDR3 is TGTGCCAGCAGCCCACTCGGCGGGGGGGTTGATGAAAAACTGTTTTTT. Translation gives CASSPLGGGVDEKLFF.

The genes are TRBV20-1 and TRBJ1-2, with no clear D. Trimming shortened V by 8 bases and J by 0 bases, and 7 bases separated the two germline ends. The CDR3 runs to 11 residues. Germline values: CDR1 DFQATT, CDR2 SNEGSKA (reference sequence). The CDR3 nucleotides are TGCAGTCAGGCAACTAACTATGGCTACACCTTC. Protein: CSQATNYGYTF.